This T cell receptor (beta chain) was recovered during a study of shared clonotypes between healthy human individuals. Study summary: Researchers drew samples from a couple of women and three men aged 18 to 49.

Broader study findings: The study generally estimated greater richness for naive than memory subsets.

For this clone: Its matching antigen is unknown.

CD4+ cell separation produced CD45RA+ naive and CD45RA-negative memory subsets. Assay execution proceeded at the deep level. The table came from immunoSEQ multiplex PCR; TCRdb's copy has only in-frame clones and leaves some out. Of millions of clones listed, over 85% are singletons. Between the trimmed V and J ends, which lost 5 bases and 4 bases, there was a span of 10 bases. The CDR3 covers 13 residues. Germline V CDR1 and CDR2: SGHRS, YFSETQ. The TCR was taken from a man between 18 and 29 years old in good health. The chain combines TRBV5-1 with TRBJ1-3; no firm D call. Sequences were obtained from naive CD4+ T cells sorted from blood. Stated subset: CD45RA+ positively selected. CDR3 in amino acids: CASRGGSGNTIYF. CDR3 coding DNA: TGCGCCAGCAGGGGAGGATCCGGAAACACCATATATTTT. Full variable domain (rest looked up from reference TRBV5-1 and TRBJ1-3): KAGVTQTPRYLIKTRGQQVTLSCSPISGHRSVSWYQQTPGQGLQFLFEYFSETQRNKGNFPGRFSGRQFSNSRSEMNVSTLELGDSALYLCASRGGSGNTIYFGEGSWLTVV.